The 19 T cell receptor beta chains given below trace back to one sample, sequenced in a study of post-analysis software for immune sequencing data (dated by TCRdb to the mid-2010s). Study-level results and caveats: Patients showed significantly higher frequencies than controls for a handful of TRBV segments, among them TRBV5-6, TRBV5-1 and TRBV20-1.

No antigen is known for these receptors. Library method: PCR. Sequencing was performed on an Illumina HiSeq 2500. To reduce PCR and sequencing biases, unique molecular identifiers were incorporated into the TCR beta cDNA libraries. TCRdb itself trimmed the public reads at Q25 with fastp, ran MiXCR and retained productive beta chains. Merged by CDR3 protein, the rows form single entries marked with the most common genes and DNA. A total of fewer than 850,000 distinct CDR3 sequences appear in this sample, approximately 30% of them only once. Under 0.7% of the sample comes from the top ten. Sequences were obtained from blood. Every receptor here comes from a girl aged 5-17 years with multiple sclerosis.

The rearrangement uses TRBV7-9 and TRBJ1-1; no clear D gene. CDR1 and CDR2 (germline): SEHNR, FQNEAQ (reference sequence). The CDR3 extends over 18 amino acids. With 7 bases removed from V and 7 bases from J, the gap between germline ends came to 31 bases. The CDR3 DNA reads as TGTGCCAGCACCAGACCCGGGGTAGGGCGTAAAACTTACATTGAAGCTTTCTTT. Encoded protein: CASTRPGVGRKTYIEAFF.

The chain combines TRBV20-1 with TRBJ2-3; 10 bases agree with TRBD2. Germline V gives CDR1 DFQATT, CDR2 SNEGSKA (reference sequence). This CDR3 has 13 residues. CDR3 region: CRAGTSVPDTQYF. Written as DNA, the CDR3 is TGCAGGGCAGGGACTAGCGTTCCAGATACGCAGTATTTT.

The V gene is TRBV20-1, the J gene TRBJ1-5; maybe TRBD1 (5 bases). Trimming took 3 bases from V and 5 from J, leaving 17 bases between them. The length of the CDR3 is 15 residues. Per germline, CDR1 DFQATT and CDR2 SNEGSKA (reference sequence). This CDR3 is CSASARWGLDQPQHF. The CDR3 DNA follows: TGCAGTGCTAGTGCCAGGTGGGGCCTCGATCAGCCCCAGCATTTT.

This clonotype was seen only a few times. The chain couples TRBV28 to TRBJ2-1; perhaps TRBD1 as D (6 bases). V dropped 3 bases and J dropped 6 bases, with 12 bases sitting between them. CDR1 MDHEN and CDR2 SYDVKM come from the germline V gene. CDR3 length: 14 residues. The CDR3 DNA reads TGTGCCAGCAGTTTCTTGACAGGACCCAATGAGCAGTTCTTC. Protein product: CASSFLTGPNEQFF.

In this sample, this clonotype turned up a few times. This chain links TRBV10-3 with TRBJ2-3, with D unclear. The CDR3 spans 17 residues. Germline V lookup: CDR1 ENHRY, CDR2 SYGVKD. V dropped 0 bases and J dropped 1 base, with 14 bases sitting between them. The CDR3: CAISESRLRTRTDTQYF. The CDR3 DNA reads TGTGCCATCAGTGAGTCGAGGCTCAGGACCCGCACAGATACGCAGTATTTT.

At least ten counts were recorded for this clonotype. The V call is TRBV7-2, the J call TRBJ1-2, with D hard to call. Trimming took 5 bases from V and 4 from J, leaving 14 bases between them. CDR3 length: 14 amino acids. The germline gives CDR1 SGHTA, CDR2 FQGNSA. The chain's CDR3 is CASSPPSGSYGYTF. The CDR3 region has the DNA TGTGCCAGCAGCCCCCCCTCCGGGAGCTATGGCTACACCTTC.

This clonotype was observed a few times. CDR3 amino acids: CSVPPAGVNYGYTF. In nucleotides, the CDR3 is TGCAGCGTTCCCCCTGCGGGGGTAAACTATGGCTACACCTTC. This chain joins TRBV29-1 and TRBJ1-2, with D possibly being TRBD1 (5 bases). Germline V gene sequence: CDR1 SQVTM, CDR2 ANQGSEA. The CDR3 has 14 amino acids. V lost 5 bases and J 2 bases, leaving 15 bases between the germline ends.

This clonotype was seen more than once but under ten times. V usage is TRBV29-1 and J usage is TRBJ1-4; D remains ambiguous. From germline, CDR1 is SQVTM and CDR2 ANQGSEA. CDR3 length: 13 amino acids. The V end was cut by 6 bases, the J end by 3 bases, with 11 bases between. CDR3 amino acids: CSVIGYPNEKLFF. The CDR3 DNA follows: TGCAGCGTGATAGGGTACCCTAATGAAAAACTGTTTTTT.

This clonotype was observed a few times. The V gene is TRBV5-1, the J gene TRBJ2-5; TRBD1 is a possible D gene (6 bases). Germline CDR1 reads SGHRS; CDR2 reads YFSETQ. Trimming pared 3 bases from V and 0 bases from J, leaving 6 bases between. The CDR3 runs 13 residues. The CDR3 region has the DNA TGCGCCAGCAGCTGGGACAACCAAGAGACCCAGTACTTC. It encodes CASSWDNQETQYF.

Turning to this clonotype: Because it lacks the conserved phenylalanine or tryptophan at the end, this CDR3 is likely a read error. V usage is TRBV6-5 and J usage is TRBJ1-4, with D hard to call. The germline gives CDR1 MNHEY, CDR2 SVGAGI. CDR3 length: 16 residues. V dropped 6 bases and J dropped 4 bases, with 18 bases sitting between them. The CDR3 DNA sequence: TGTGCCAGCAGCCTCCTTAGGTTTGAGGGTAATGAAAAACTGTTTTGT. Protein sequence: CASSLLRFEGNEKLFC.

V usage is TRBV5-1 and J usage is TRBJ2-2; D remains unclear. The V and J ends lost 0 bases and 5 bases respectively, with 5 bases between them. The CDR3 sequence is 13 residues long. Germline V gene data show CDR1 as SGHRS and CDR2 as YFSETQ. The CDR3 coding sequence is TGCGCCAGCAGCTTGGGAAAAACCGGGGAGCTGTTTTTT. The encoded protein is CASSLGKTGELFF. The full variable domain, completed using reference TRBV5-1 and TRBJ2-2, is KAGVTQTPRYLIKTRGQQVTLSCSPISGHRSVSWYQQTPGQGLQFLFEYFSETQRNKGNFPGRFSGRQFSNSRSEMNVSTLELGDSALYLCASSLGKTGELFFGEGSRLTVL.

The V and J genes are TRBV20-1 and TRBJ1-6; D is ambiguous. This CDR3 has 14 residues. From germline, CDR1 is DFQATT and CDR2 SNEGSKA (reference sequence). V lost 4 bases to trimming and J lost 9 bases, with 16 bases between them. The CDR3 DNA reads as TGCAGTGCTACGGACCTATCCCTCGGTTCACCCCTCCACTTT. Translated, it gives CSATDLSLGSPLHF.

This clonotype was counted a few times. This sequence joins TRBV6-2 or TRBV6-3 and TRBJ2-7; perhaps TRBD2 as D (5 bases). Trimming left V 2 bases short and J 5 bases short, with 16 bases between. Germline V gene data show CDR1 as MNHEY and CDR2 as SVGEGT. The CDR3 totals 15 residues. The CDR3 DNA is TGTGCCAGCAGTTACACTCATCCCCTCGGGGACGAGCAGTACTTC. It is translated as CASSYTHPLGDEQYF.

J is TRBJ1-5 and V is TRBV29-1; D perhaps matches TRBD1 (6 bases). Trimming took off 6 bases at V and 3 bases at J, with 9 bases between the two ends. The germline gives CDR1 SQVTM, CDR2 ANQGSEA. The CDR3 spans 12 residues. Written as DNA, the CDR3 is TGCAGCGTCAGACAGGCCAATCAGCCCCAGCATTTT. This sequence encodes CSVRQANQPQHF. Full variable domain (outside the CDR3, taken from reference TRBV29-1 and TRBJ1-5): SAVISQKPSRDICQRGTSLTIQCQVDSQVTMMFWYRQQPGQSLTLIATANQGSEATYESGFVIDKFPISRPNLTFSTLTVSNMSPEDSSIYLCSVRQANQPQHFGDGTRLSIL.

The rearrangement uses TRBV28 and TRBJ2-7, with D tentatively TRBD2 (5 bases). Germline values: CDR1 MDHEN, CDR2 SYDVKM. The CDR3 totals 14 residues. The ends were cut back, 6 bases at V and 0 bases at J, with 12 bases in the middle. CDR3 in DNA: TGTGCCAGCAGACCCCAGCGGAGCTCCTACGAGCAGTACTTC. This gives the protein CASRPQRSSYEQYF.

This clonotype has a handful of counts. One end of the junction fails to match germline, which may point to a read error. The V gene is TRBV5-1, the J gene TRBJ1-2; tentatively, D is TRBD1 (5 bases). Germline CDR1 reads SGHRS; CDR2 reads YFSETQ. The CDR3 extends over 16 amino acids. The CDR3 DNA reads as TGCACCAGCAGCTTCGAAGGGGCCCCCGGGGCCTATGGCTACACCTTC. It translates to CTSSFEGAPGAYGYTF.

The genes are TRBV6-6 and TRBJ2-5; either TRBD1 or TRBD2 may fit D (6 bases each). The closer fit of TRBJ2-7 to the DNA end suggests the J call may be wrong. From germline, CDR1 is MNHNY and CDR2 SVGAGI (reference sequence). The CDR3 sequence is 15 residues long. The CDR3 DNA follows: TGTGCCAGCACCCGAGGGGGGACGAGGAGCTACGAGCAGTACTTC. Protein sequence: CASTRGGTRSYEQYF.

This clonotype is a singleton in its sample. CDR3 nucleotides: TGCAGTGCGAGAAGGTCCGGGACAGAATTCTACGAGCAGTACTTC. Protein product: CSARRSGTEFYEQYF. The chain has TRBV20-1 and TRBJ2-7, with 7 positions matching TRBD1. CDR1 and CDR2 (germline): DFQATT, SNEGSKA (reference sequence). V lost 6 bases, J lost 3 bases, and 14 bases stayed unmatched. The CDR3 runs to 15 residues.

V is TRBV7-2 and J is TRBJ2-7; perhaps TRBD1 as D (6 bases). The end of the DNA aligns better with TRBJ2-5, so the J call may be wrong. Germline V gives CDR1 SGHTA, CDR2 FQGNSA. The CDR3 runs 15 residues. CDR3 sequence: CASRNNKQGSETQYF. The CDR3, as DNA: TGTGCCAGCAGGAACAACAAACAGGGTTCTGAGACCCAGTACTTC.